These 29 T cell receptor beta chains originate from one sample sequenced in a study of blood T cell repertoires in COVID-19. Produced via immunoSEQ multiplex PCR; TCRdb's table is partial and in-frame only. The sample consists of 110,000 to 150,000 clones, roughly 84% of them appearing once. Specimen: peripheral blood. The receptors derive from a woman aged 55-70 years with acute or convalescent COVID-19.

The chain carries TRBV7-2 and TRBJ1-1; maybe TRBD1 (6 bases). The germline gives CDR1 SGHTA, CDR2 FQGNSA. V lost 2 bases to trimming and J lost 4 bases, with 11 bases between them. This CDR3 has 14 amino acids. The CDR3 sequence is CASSLQGRGTEAFF. The DNA of the CDR3 is TGTGCCAGCAGCTTACAGGGGCGCGGCACTGAAGCTTTCTTT.

The rearrangement joins TRBV19 to TRBJ1-5; D possibly corresponds to TRBD1 (6 bases). This CDR3 spans 18 amino acids. Between the trimmed V and J ends, which lost 0 bases and 1 base, there was a span of 16 bases. Germline values: CDR1 LNHDA, CDR2 SQIVND (reference sequence). In nucleotides, the CDR3 is TGTGCCAGTAGTATAGATCCCTTAGGGGGAAGGAGCAATCAGCCCCAGCATTTT. It specifies CASSIDPLGGRSNQPQHF. The whole variable domain, remainder taken from reference TRBV19 and TRBJ1-5, is DGGITQSPKYLFRKEGQNVTLSCEQNLNHDAMYWYRQDPGQGLRLIYYSQIVNDFQKGDIAEGYSVSREKKESFPLTVTSAQKNPTAFYLCASSIDPLGGRSNQPQHFGDGTRLSIL.

The chain combines TRBV5-1 with TRBJ2-1, with TRBD2 as a possible D gene (6 bases). The V gene's germline CDR1 is SGHRS and CDR2 YFSETQ. The CDR3 length is 12 residues. Trimming took 2 bases from V and 9 from J, leaving 9 bases between them. The CDR3: CASSFGTAEQFF. For the CDR3, the DNA is TGCGCCAGCAGCTTCGGGACTGCTGAGCAGTTCTTC.

The V call is TRBV11-3, the J call TRBJ1-2; a possible D gene is TRBD1 (6 bases). V was clipped by 4 bases and J by 7 bases, with 19 bases between them. The CDR3 is made up of 15 amino acids. CDR1 SGHNT and CDR2 YENEEA come from the germline V gene. CDR3 sequence reads: CASSSFKPGHFGYTF. CDR3 in DNA: TGTGCCAGCAGCTCCTTTAAACCGGGACACTTTGGCTACACCTTC.

This clone appeared a few times. The chain joins TRBV5-4 to TRBJ2-1; D remains unclear. Germline CDR1 is SGHNT and CDR2 is YYREEE (reference sequence). Trimming stripped 1 base from V and 5 bases from J, with 10 bases between. This CDR3 spans 14 amino acids. The CDR3 loop reads CASSLLRSDNEQFF. The DNA for the CDR3 is TGTGCCAGCAGCTTGTTGAGAAGCGACAATGAGCAGTTCTTC. The full variable domain, completed using reference TRBV5-4 and TRBJ2-1, is ETGVTQSPTHLIKTRGQQVTLRCSSQSGHNTVSWYQQALGQGPQFIFQYYREEENGRGNFPPRFSGLQFPNYSSELNVNALELDDSALYLCASSLLRSDNEQFFGPGTRLTVL.

The chain couples TRBV28 to TRBJ2-3, with a possible D match to TRBD1 (6 bases). V was shortened by 5 bases and J by 2 bases, with 14 bases between the two germline ends. Germline V gene lookup returns CDR1 MDHEN and CDR2 SYDVKM. This CDR3 has 15 amino acids. The CDR3 sequence is CASSPSGTHTDTQYF. CDR3 DNA sequence: TGTGCCAGCAGTCCATCCGGGACACACACAGATACGCAGTATTTT.

This rearrangement joins TRBV10-3 to TRBJ1-5; a weak D match, TRBD1 (6 bases). The V gene's germline CDR1 is ENHRY and CDR2 SYGVKD. This CDR3 region has 16 residues. CDR3 bases: TGTGCAACAGGGCCGGGGATAGGACCTAGCAATCAGCCCCAGCATTTT. Residues: CATGPGIGPSNQPQHF.

Only a few counts were recorded for this clone. Here the CDR3 DNA reads TGTGCCAGCAGCAAAGGGGACACCTATAGCAATCAGCCCCAGCATTTT. It is translated as CASSKGDTYSNQPQHF. The V call is TRBV21-1, the J call TRBJ1-5; TRBD1 is taken as the D call from the table, unchecked against the DNA. TRBV21-1 is a pseudogene. The CDR3 has 16 residues.

This clone has just a few counts. The rearrangement joins TRBV4-2 to TRBJ2-5, with D possibly matching TRBD2 (6 bases). V lost 0 bases, J lost 5 bases, and 13 bases lay in between. CDR3 length equals 15 residues. The germline V gene encodes CDR1 LGHNA and CDR2 YNFKEQ. The CDR3 protein is CASSQDYSGVETQYF. CDR3 nucleotide sequence: TGTGCCAGCAGCCAAGACTACTCGGGGGTGGAGACCCAGTACTTC.

The rearrangement uses TRBV6-2 or TRBV6-3 and TRBJ2-6; the D is unclear. Looked up from germline, CDR1 is MNHEY and CDR2 is SVGEGT. The CDR3 spans 15 residues. The V end lost 6 bases, the J end lost 0 bases, and 9 bases lay between the germline ends. The CDR3 DNA follows: TGTGCCAGCAGCGCTTCAGGCTCTGGGGCCAACGTCCTGACTTTC. Protein product: CASSASGSGANVLTF.

This sequence joins TRBV25-1 and TRBJ1-1, with D unresolved. The CDR3 has 11 residues. Trimming cost V 2 bases and J 10 bases, with 8 bases left between them. Germline values: CDR1 MGHDK, CDR2 SYGVNS. The CDR3 nucleotides read TGTGCCAGCAGTGAAGGGTGGGCAGCTTTCTTT. It codes for CASSEGWAAFF. Based on the CDR3 plus reference TRBV25-1 and TRBJ1-1, the full variable domain is EADIYQTPRYLVIGTGKKITLECSQTMGHDKMYWYQQDPGMELHLIHYSYGVNSTEKGDLSSESTVSRIRTEHFPLTLESARPSHTSQYLCASSEGWAAFFGQGTRLTVV.

The gene calls are TRBV12-5 and TRBJ2-3; D is unclear. CDR3 length: 15 residues. V was pared by 2 bases and J by 7 bases, with 16 bases between. CDR1 is LGHNT and CDR2 is FRNRAP in the germline V gene. The CDR3 here is CASGLYRANTYTQYF. In DNA form, the CDR3 reads TGTGCTAGTGGTTTGTATCGAGCGAACACTTATACGCAGTATTTT.

About this clone itself: A much more abundant neighbour one base away suggests this may be a read error. Other DNA variants within this sample encode the same CDR3. This sequence joins TRBV4-1 and TRBJ1-5, with TRBD1 as a possible D gene (5 bases). Trimming took 1 base from V and 1 from J, leaving 8 bases between them. Germline V gives CDR1 MGHRA, CDR2 YSYEKL. The CDR3 has 15 residues. This chain's CDR3 is CASSQADRSNQPQHF. The CDR3 nucleotides read TGCGCCAGCAGCCAAGCAGACAGAAGCAATCAGCCCCAGCATTTT.

The rearrangement uses TRBV27 and TRBJ1-5, with D possibly matching TRBD1 (5 bases). The CDR3 is made up of 15 amino acids. The V gene's germline CDR1 is MNHEY and CDR2 SMNVEV (reference sequence). Trimming left V 3 bases short and J 6 bases short, with 15 bases between. CDR3 sequence (DNA): TGTGCCAGCAGTTTGACTTGGACATACAGTCAGCCCCAGCATTTT. Its translation is CASSLTWTYSQPQHF.

There are a few counts of this clone. The chain couples TRBV6-2 or TRBV6-3 to TRBJ1-3; no clear D gene. The CDR3 has 18 amino acids. Trimming took 5 bases from V and 2 from J, leaving 22 bases between them. The germline V gene has CDR1 MNHEY and CDR2 SVGEGT. The CDR3 reads CASSDPEGGGRPGNTIYF. The CDR3 nucleotides are TGTGCCAGCAGTGACCCTGAGGGCGGAGGCCGACCTGGAAACACCATATATTTT.

This sequence joins TRBV6-5 and TRBJ1-5, with D perhaps matching TRBD1 (6 bases). The germline V gene encodes CDR1 MNHEY and CDR2 SVGAGI. CDR3 size: 12 residues. Between the trimmed V and J ends, which lost 7 bases and 7 bases, there was a span of 11 bases. In DNA form, the CDR3 reads TGTGCCAGCACACAAGGGGGACAGCCCCAGCATTTT. It codes for CASTQGGQPQHF.

The CDR3 reads CASPDRNTGELFF. The CDR3 DNA reads as TGTGCCAGCCCGGACAGGAACACCGGGGAGCTGTTTTTT. The rearrangement joins TRBV7-9 to TRBJ2-2; a weak D match, TRBD1 (6 bases). Germline V CDR1 and CDR2: SEHNR, FQNEAQ (reference sequence). Trimming pared 8 bases from V and 1 base from J, leaving 8 bases between. The CDR3 consists of 13 residues.

This rearrangement joins TRBV6-4 to TRBJ2-1; 9 positions agree with TRBD2. V dropped 4 bases and J dropped 1; count of bases not matched to a gene: 2. This CDR3 region has 15 residues. Germline assignment: CDR1 MRHNA and CDR2 SNTAGT. CDR3 bases: TGTGCCAGCAGTGTTCTAGCGGGGTCCTACAATGAGCAGTTCTTC. As protein: CASSVLAGSYNEQFF.

This clone was recorded once. The rearrangement uses TRBV28 and TRBJ2-4; 9 bases are shared with TRBD1. With 5 bases clipped from V and 0 bases from J, the junction kept 8 bases outside the gene matches. Germline V gives CDR1 MDHEN, CDR2 SYDVKM. This CDR3 has 17 residues. The CDR3 here is CASSADGQGLAKNIQYF. The CDR3 nucleotides read TGTGCCAGCAGTGCCGACGGACAGGGGCTAGCCAAAAACATTCAGTACTTC.

On this clone itself: Other DNA variants within this sample encode the same CDR3. The rearrangement joins TRBV9 to TRBJ1-2, with D uncertain. CDR3 length equals 13 residues. Trimming removed 0 bases at V and 3 bases at J, with 6 bases between. CDR1 is SGDLS and CDR2 is YYNGEE in the germline V gene. The CDR3 DNA is TGTGCCAGCAGCGTAGGAGGCGACTATGGCTACACCTTC. Amino acid sequence: CASSVGGDYGYTF.

The chain couples TRBV5-4 to TRBJ2-7; weak D call: TRBD1 (6 bases). Germline-derived CDR1 and CDR2 are SGHNT and YYREEE (reference sequence). V lost 0 bases and J lost 5, with 21 bases in between. The CDR3 length is 17 residues. CDR3 residues: CASSLGRAARGMNEQYF. The DNA of the CDR3 is TGTGCCAGCAGCTTGGGGCGGGCTGCCAGGGGAATGAACGAGCAGTACTTC.

The rearrangement uses TRBV28 and TRBJ1-1; TRBD1 agrees at 8 bases. Germline-derived CDR1 and CDR2 are MDHEN and SYDVKM. The V segment lost 6 bases and the J segment 5 bases; nucleotides outside the gene matches: 26. The CDR3 is made up of 20 amino acids. The CDR3 reads CASSFRRTGMFGRYMTEAFF. CDR3 sequence (DNA): TGTGCCAGCAGCTTCCGCCGGACAGGGATGTTCGGGCGATATATGACTGAAGCTTTCTTT. Filled out from reference TRBV28 and TRBJ1-1, the complete variable domain reads DVKVTQSSRYLVKRTGEKVFLECVQDMDHENMFWYRQDPGLGLRLIYFSYDVKMKEKGDIPEGYSVSREKKERFSLILESASTNQTSMYLCASSFRRTGMFGRYMTEAFFGQGTRLTVV.

V and J are TRBV5-4 and TRBJ2-1, with TRBD1 matching 7 bases. V shed 6 bases and J 4 bases; nucleotides not matched to a gene: 16. The CDR3 is made up of 17 amino acids. Germline CDR1 is SGHNT and CDR2 is YYREEE (reference sequence). The CDR3 nucleotides are TGTGCCAGCACCGTGACAGGGACAGAGTACGGGTACAATGAGCAGTTCTTC. It specifies CASTVTGTEYGYNEQFF.

The rearrangement uses TRBV18 and TRBJ1-2; perhaps TRBD1 as D (5 bases). This CDR3 is built from 15 residues. V was pared by 2 bases and J by 4 bases, with 14 bases between. Germline V gene data show CDR1 as KGHSH and CDR2 as LQKENI. Here the CDR3 reads CASSPDSPTLYGYTF. For the CDR3, the DNA is TGTGCCAGCTCACCAGACAGCCCTACACTCTATGGCTACACCTTC.

The chain recombines TRBV5-4 with TRBJ2-5; 14 bases line up with TRBD2. V was clipped by 3 bases and J by 5 bases; unmatched bases: 12. This CDR3 contains 18 residues. The germline V gene has CDR1 SGHNT and CDR2 YYREEE (reference sequence). CDR3 residues: CASSSRPTSGGARETQYF. The CDR3 DNA is TGTGCCAGCAGCTCCCGACCGACTAGCGGGGGGGCCAGGGAGACCCAGTACTTC.

V gene TRBV6-6 combines with J gene TRBJ2-5; TRBD2 matches 14 bases. Germline assignment: CDR1 MNHNY and CDR2 SVGAGI (reference sequence). Trimming cost V 6 bases and J 4 bases; bases outside gene matches: 28. The CDR3 has 23 amino acids. The CDR3, as DNA: TGTGCCAGCAGCTTTCCCACTACTAGACTAGCGGGGGGGAAAATAAGCTCCACAGAGACCCAGTACTTC. It encodes CASSFPTTRLAGGKISSTETQYF.

V and J are TRBV11-2 and TRBJ1-6, with TRBD1 matching over 9 bases. This CDR3 region has 14 residues. Germline-derived CDR1 and CDR2 are SGHAT and FQNNGV. J lost 9 bases, V lost 5 bases, and 5 bases had no gene match. The CDR3 DNA sequence: TGTGCCAGCAGCGCCCGGGACAGGGTTTCACCCCTCCACTTT. This sequence encodes CASSARDRVSPLHF.

This chain joins TRBV10-3 and TRBJ1-5; TRBD1 is a possible D gene (5 bases). Trimming took 2 bases from V and 0 from J, leaving 11 bases between them. CDR1 is ENHRY, CDR2 SYGVKD, per germline. This CDR3 spans 16 amino acids. The CDR3 nucleotides read TGTGCCATCAGTGAGGGGGCTCCATATAGCAATCAGCCCCAGCATTTT. Its protein product is CAISEGAPYSNQPQHF.

The chain links TRBV5-4 to TRBJ2-3, with TRBD2 identical over 7 bases. The CDR3 covers 14 residues. V trimming: 4 bases; J trimming: 7 bases; junction bases outside the gene matches: 9. Germline V gives CDR1 SGHNT, CDR2 YYREEE (reference sequence). CDR3 sequence (DNA): TGTGCCAGCAGCGGAGCGGGGTTGGGATATACGCAGTATTTT. Translated: CASSGAGLGYTQYF.